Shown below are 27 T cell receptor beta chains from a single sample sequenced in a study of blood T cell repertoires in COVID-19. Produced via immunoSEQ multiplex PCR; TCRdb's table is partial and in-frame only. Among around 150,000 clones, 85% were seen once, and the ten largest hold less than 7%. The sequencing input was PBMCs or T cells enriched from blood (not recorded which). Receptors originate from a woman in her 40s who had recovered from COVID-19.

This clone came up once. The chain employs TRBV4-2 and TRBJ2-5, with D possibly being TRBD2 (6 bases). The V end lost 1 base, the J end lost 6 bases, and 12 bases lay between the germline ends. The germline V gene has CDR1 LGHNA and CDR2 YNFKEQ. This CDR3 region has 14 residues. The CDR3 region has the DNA TGTGCCAGCAGCCAAGCCTGGGGCGGGAAGACCCAGTACTTC. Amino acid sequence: CASSQAWGGKTQYF.

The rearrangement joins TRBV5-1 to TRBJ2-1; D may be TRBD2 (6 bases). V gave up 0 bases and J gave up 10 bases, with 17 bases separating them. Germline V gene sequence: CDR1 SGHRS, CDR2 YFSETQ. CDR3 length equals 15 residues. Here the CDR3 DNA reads TGCGCCAGCAGCTTGGTAGGGCGGGATGCGGAAGAGCAGTTCTTC. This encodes CASSLVGRDAEEQFF.

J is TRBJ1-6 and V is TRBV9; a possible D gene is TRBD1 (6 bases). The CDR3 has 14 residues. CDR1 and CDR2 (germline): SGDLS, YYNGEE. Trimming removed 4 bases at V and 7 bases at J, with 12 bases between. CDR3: CASSPGDQNSPLHF. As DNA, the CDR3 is TGTGCCAGCAGCCCAGGGGATCAGAATTCACCCCTCCACTTT.

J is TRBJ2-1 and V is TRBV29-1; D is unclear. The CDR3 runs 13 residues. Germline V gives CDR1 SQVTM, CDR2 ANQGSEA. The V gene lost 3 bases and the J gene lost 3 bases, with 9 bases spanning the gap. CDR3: CSVEGLNYNEQFF. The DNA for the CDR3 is TGCAGCGTTGAGGGCTTGAACTACAATGAGCAGTTCTTC.

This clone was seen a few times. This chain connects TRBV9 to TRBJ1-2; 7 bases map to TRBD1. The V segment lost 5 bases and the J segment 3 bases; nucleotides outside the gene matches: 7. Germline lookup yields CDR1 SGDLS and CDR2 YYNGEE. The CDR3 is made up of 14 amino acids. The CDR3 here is CASSRDSIYYGYTF. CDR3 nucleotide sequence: TGTGCCAGCAGTCGGGACAGCATCTACTATGGCTACACCTTC.

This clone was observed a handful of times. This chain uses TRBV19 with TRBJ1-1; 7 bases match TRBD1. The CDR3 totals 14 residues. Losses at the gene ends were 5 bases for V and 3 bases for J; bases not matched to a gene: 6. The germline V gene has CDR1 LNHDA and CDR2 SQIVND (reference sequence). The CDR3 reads CASSSQGLDTEAFF. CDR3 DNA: TGTGCCAGTAGTTCACAGGGGCTGGACACTGAAGCTTTCTTT.

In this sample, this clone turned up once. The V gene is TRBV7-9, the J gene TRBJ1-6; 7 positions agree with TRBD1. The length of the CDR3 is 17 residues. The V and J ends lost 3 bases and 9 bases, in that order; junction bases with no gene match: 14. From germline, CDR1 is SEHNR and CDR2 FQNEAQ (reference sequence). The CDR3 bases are TGTGCCAGCAGCTTGGTTGGGACAGAGATTCTAAGTTCACCCCTCCACTTT. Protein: CASSLVGTEILSSPLHF.

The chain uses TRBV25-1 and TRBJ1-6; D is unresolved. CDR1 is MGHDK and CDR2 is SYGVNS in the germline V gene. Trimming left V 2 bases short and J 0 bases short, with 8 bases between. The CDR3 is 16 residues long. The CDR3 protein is CASSEIASSYNSPLHF. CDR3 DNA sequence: TGTGCCAGCAGTGAAATAGCTAGCTCCTATAATTCACCCCTCCACTTT.

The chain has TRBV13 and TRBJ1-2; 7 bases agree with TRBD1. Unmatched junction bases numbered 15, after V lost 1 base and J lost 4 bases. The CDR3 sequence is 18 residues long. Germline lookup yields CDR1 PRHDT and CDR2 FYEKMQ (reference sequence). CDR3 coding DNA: TGTGCCAGCAGCTTAGAAAAATGGGGACAGTCCAGAGGCTATGGCTACACCTTC. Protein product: CASSLEKWGQSRGYGYTF. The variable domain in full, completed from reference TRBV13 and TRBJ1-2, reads AAGVIQSPRHLIKEKRETATLKCYPIPRHDTVYWYQQGPGQDPQFLISFYEKMQSDKGSIPDRFSAQQFSDYHSELNMSSLELGDSALYFCASSLEKWGQSRGYGYTFGSGTRLTVV.

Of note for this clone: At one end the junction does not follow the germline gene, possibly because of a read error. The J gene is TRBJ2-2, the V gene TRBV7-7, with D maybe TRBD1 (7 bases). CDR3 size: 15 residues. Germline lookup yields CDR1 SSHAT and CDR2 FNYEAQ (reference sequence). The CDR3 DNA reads TGTGCTAGCAGCGGGTCGGGACAGTACACCGGGGAGCTGTTTTTT. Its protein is CASSGSGQYTGELFF.

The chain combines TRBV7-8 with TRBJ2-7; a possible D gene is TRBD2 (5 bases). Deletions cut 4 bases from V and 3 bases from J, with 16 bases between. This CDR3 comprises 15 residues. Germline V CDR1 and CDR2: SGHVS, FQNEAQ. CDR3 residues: CASSSRRLAGYEQYF. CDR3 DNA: TGTGCCAGCAGCTCCCGGCGGCTAGCAGGCTACGAGCAGTACTTC.

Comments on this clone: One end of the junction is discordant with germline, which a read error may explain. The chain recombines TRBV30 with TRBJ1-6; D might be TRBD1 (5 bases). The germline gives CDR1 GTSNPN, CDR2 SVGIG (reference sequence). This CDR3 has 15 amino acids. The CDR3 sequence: CAWKIRDSFNSPLHF. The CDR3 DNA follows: TGTGCCTGGAAGATCCGGGACTCCTTTAATTCACCCCTCCACTTT.

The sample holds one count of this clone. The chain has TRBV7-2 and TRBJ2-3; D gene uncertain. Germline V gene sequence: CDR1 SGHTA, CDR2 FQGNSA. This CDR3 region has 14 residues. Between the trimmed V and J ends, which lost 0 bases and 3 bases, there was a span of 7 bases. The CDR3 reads CASSLAPTTDTQYF. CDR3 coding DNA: TGTGCCAGCAGCTTAGCGCCAACAACAGATACGCAGTATTTT.

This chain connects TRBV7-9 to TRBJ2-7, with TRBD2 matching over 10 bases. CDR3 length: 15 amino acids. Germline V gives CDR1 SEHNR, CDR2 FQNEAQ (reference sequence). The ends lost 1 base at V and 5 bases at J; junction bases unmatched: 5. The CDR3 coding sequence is TGTGCCAGCAGCTTAGGAGCTAGCGGGAGTGACGAGCAGTACTTC. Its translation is CASSLGASGSDEQYF.

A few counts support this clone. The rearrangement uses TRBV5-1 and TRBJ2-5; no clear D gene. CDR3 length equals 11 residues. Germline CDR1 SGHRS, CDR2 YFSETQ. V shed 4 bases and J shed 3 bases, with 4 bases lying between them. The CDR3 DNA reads TGCGCCAGCAGCGAGAAAGAGACCCAGTACTTC. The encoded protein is CASSEKETQYF.

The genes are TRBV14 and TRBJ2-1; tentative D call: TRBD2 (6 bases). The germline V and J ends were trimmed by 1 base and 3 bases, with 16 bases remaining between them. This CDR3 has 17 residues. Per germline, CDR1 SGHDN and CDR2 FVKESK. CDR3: CASSQGVGLPGYNEQFF. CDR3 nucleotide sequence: TGTGCCAGCAGCCAAGGAGTCGGACTACCGGGCTACAATGAGCAGTTCTTC.

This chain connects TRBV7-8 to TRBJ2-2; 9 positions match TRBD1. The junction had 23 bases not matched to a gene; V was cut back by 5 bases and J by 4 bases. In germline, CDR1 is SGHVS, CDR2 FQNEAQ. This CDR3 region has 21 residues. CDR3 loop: CASSALPGQGGTAEFTGELFF. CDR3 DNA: TGTGCCAGCAGCGCTTTGCCGGGACAGGGTGGAACCGCAGAGTTCACCGGGGAGCTGTTTTTT.

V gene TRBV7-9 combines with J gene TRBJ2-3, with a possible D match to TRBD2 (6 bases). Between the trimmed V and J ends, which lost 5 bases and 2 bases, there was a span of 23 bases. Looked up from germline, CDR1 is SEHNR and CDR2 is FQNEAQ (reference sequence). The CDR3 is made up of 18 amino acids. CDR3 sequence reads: CASSPYVASERLTDTQYF. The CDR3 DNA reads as TGTGCCAGCAGCCCCTATGTAGCTAGCGAGAGACTCACAGATACGCAGTATTTT.

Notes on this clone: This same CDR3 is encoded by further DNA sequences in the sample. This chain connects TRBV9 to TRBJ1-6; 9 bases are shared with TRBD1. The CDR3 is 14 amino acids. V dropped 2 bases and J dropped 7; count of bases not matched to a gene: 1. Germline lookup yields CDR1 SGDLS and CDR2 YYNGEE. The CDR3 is CASSVGTGNSPLHF. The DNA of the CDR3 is TGTGCCAGCAGCGTTGGGACAGGGAATTCACCCCTCCACTTT.

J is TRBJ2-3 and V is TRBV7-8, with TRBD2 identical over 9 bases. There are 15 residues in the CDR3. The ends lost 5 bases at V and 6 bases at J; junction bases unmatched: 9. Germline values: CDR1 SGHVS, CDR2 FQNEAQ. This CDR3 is CASSRLAEFGDTQYF. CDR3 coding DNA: TGTGCCAGCAGCCGACTAGCGGAATTTGGGGATACGCAGTATTTT.

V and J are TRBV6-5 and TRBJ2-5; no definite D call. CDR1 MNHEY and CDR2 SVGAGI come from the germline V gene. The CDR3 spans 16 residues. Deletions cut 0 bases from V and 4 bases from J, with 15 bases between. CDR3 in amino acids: CASSYSSESTGETQYF. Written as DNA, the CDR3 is TGTGCCAGCAGTTACTCGTCAGAGTCTACGGGAGAGACCCAGTACTTC.

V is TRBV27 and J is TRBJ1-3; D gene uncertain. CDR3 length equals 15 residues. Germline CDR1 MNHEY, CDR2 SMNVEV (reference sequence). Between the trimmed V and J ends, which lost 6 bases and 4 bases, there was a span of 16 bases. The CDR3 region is CASSPVVGAGNTIYF. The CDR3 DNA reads TGTGCCAGCAGCCCCGTGGTAGGAGCCGGAAACACCATATATTTT.

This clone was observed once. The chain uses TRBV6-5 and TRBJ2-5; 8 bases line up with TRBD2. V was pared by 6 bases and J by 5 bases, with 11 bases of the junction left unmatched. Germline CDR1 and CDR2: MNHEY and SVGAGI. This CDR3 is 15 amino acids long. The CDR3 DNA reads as TGTGCCAGCAGCAATAGCGGGACGGGCGGGGAGACCCAGTACTTC. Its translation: CASSNSGTGGETQYF.

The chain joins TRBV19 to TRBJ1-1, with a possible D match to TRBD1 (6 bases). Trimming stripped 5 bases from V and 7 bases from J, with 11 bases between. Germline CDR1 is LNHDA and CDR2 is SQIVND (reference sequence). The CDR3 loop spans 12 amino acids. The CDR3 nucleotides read TGTGCCAGTAGTCCCGAGGACAGTGAAGCTTTCTTT. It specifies CASSPEDSEAFF.

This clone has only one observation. CDR3 residues: CASRTSPLYGYTF. Here the CDR3 DNA reads TGTGCCAGCCGGACATCTCCTCTCTATGGCTACACCTTC. The chain links TRBV2 to TRBJ1-2; tentatively, D is TRBD1 (5 bases). Germline V lookup: CDR1 SNHLY, CDR2 FYNNEI. CDR3 length equals 13 residues. V lost 8 bases to trimming and J lost 4 bases, with 14 bases between them.

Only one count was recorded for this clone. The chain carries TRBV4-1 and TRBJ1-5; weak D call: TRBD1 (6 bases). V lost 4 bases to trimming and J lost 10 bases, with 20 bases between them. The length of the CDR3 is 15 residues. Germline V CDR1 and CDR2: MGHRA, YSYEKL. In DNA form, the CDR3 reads TGCGCCAGCAGCCTATCAGATGTAGGGGGATCTCCCCAGCATTTT. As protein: CASSLSDVGGSPQHF.

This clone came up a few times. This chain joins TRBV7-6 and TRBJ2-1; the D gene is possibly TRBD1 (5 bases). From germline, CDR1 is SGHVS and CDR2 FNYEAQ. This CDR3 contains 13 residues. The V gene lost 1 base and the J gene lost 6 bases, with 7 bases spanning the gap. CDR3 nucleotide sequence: TGTGCCAGCAGCTTAGATCAGGGCAATGAGCAGTTCTTC. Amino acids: CASSLDQGNEQFF.